Following are 5 T cell receptor beta chains from one sample sequenced in a study of T cell repertoires in cytomegalovirus infection. From the reads, TCRdb called clonotypes with MiXCR, one entry per CDR3 protein. The sample shows 380,000 or so distinct CDR3 sequences, roughly 34% of them seen only once. No antigen has been assigned to these receptors. The sequencing used cultured PBMCs, collected from culture after CMV antigen stimulation. These receptors were taken from a human donor in good health (CMV status not recorded). Some clones in this sample may be carry-over from other donors' samples.

Only a few counts were recorded for this clonotype. The rearrangement links TRBV7-2 to TRBJ1-5; D is unresolved. CDR1 and CDR2 from the germline V gene are SGHTA and FQGNSA. V was shortened by 5 bases and J by 3 bases, with 8 bases between the two germline ends. This CDR3 is 13 amino acids long. The chain's CDR3 is CASSVVTNQPQHF. The CDR3 nucleotides read TGTGCCAGCAGCGTAGTCACCAATCAGCCCCAGCATTTT.

The chain couples TRBV6-2 or TRBV6-3 to TRBJ2-7; D gene uncertain. The germline V gene has CDR1 MNHEY and CDR2 SVGEGT. This CDR3 has 12 residues. Trimming stripped 7 bases from V and 4 bases from J, with 11 bases between. The CDR3 here is CASTSRGYEQYV. CDR3 sequence (DNA): TGTGCCAGCACCTCGCGCGGATACGAGCAGTACGTC.

In its sample, this clonotype was seen many times. The V gene is TRBV7-2, the J gene TRBJ2-1; D unresolved. With 4 bases removed from V and 0 bases from J, the gap between germline ends came to 13 bases. The CDR3 covers 16 residues. Germline V CDR1 and CDR2: SGHTA, FQGNSA. Here the CDR3 reads CASSSTSSSSYNEQFF. The CDR3 region has the DNA TGTGCCAGCAGCTCAACCAGTTCGAGCTCCTACAATGAGCAGTTCTTC.

This clonotype was seen only a few times. The genes are TRBV6-2 or TRBV6-3 and TRBJ2-6; D call uncertain. The V end lost 4 bases, the J end lost 0 bases, and 10 bases lay between the germline ends. In germline, CDR1 is MNHEY, CDR2 SVGEGT. This CDR3 is 16 amino acids long. CDR3: CASSSDQSSGANVLTF. The DNA for the CDR3 is TGTGCCAGCAGTTCCGACCAAAGCTCTGGGGCCAACGTCCTGACTTTC.

This chain joins TRBV6-1 and TRBJ2-1, with 7 bases aligning to TRBD2. Germline values: CDR1 MNHNS, CDR2 SASEGT. The V and J ends lost 5 bases and 8 bases, in that order; junction bases with no gene match: 12. There are 15 residues in the CDR3. CDR3 sequence: CASSRGGRDSHEQFF. In nucleotides, the CDR3 is TGTGCCAGCAGTAGGGGCGGGAGAGATTCCCATGAGCAGTTCTTC.